One and the same sample provided the 15 T cell receptor beta chains below, sequenced in a study of blood T cell repertoires in COVID-19. Measured with immunoSEQ multiplex PCR; TCRdb has only the in-frame clones, and not every one. Of around 500,000 clones listed, roughly 85% were seen once; the top ten hold 3% to 4%. Sequenced material: peripheral blood. These receptors were taken from a human donor in a cohort sampled during active COVID-19.

The chain recombines TRBV30 with TRBJ2-1, with 7 positions matching TRBD2. V was pared by 5 bases and J by 5 bases, with 6 bases of the junction left unmatched. Germline lookup yields CDR1 GTSNPN and CDR2 SVGIG (reference sequence). The CDR3 extends over 13 amino acids. CDR3 nucleotide sequence: TGTGCCTGGCTGAGACTAGCTAACAATGAGCAGTTCTTC. Translating it yields CAWLRLANNEQFF.

This rearrangement joins TRBV3-1 (or the pseudogene TRBV3-2) to TRBJ1-3, with 7 bases identical to TRBD1. V shed 5 bases, J shed 0 bases, and the junction held 4 bases outside the gene matches. This CDR3 is built from 15 residues. The germline V gene encodes CDR1 LGHDT and CDR2 YNNKEL (reference sequence). Here the CDR3 DNA reads TGTGCCAGCAGCTCCGGGACAGCCTCTGGAAACACCATATATTTT. It specifies CASSSGTASGNTIYF.

This clone occurred once. The V gene is TRBV6-6, the J gene TRBJ1-1; no clear D. Between the trimmed V and J ends, which lost 4 bases and 1 base, there was a span of 16 bases. The CDR3 covers 16 residues. CDR1 and CDR2 from the germline V gene are MNHNY and SVGAGI (reference sequence). This CDR3 reads CASSSPDHSGNTEAFF. The CDR3 DNA reads TGTGCCAGCAGTTCCCCCGACCATTCGGGGAACACTGAAGCTTTCTTT.

V is TRBV18 and J is TRBJ1-2; TRBD1 is a possible D gene (5 bases). The ends were cut back, 6 bases at V and 4 bases at J, with 9 bases in the middle. Per the germline V gene, CDR1 is KGHSH and CDR2 is LQKENI. This CDR3 has 12 residues. CDR3 amino acids: CASSDSVYGYTF. The CDR3, as DNA: TGTGCCAGCTCTGACAGCGTCTATGGCTACACCTTC.

V usage is TRBV10-3 and J usage is TRBJ1-1; 9 nucleotides match TRBD1. Germline values: CDR1 ENHRY, CDR2 SYGVKD. J lost 5 bases, V lost 0 bases, and 7 bases had no gene match. The CDR3 runs to 16 residues. The chain's CDR3 is CAISESSGTGRTEAFF. DNA of the CDR3: TGTGCCATCAGTGAGTCGAGCGGGACAGGGCGGACTGAAGCTTTCTTT.

This chain uses TRBV18 with TRBJ2-3; TRBD2 agrees at 14 bases. V shed 0 bases and J 1 base; nucleotides not matched to a gene: 3. This CDR3 has 18 amino acids. Germline CDR1 and CDR2: KGHSH and LQKENI. The CDR3 DNA follows: TGTGCCAGCTCACCACCGGGACTAGCGGGAGAAGGCACAGATACGCAGTATTTT. Residues: CASSPPGLAGEGTDTQYF. Full variable domain (rest looked up from reference TRBV18 and TRBJ2-3): NAGVMQNPRHLVRRRGQEARLRCSPMKGHSHVYWYRQLPEEGLKFMVYLQKENIIDESGMPKERFSAEFPKEGPSILRIQQVVRGDSAAYFCASSPPGLAGEGTDTQYFGPGTRLTVL.

CDR3 residues: CASSLNPGSSYEQYF. CDR3 in DNA: TGCGCCAGCAGCTTGAATCCGGGGAGCTCCTACGAGCAGTACTTC. The chain joins TRBV5-1 to TRBJ2-7, with D perhaps matching TRBD2 (5 bases). This CDR3 has 15 amino acids. Germline lookup yields CDR1 SGHRS and CDR2 YFSETQ. With 1 base removed from V and 0 bases from J, the gap between germline ends came to 11 bases.

The gene calls are TRBV15 and TRBJ2-7, with D tentatively TRBD1 (6 bases). Trimming took off 6 bases at V and 2 bases at J, with 14 bases between the two ends. Per germline, CDR1 LNHNV and CDR2 YYDKDF (reference sequence). The CDR3 runs to 14 residues. Here the CDR3 DNA reads TGTGCCACCAGTGTGTCGGGACAACCCTACGAGCAGTACTTC. Residues: CATSVSGQPYEQYF.

This chain connects TRBV3-1 (or the pseudogene TRBV3-2) to TRBJ1-5; D is uncertain. The CDR3 length is 14 residues. Trimming removed 4 bases at V and 0 bases at J, with 7 bases between. Germline CDR1 is LGHDT and CDR2 is YNNKEL (reference sequence). The CDR3 spells CASSPQDSNQPQHF. The CDR3 DNA sequence: TGTGCCAGCAGCCCGCAGGATAGCAATCAGCCCCAGCATTTT.

This chain connects TRBV4-1 to TRBJ1-2; D is possibly TRBD1 (5 bases). Germline assignment: CDR1 MGHRA and CDR2 YSYEKL. The CDR3 totals 18 residues. Trimming pared 4 bases from V and 1 base from J, leaving 22 bases between. This CDR3 is CASSPRPPDSAFNYGYTF. The CDR3 nucleotides read TGCGCCAGCAGCCCTCGACCACCCGACAGTGCTTTTAACTATGGCTACACCTTC.

This chain links TRBV28 with TRBJ1-5; D is undetermined. V was trimmed by 9 bases and J by 7 bases, leaving 13 bases between them. The germline CDR1 and CDR2 sequences are MDHEN and SYDVKM. This CDR3 has 12 amino acids. CDR3 amino acids: CARAGFRQPQHF. The CDR3 nucleotides read TGTGCCAGAGCAGGTTTTAGACAGCCCCAGCATTTT.

The chain employs TRBV3-1 (or the pseudogene TRBV3-2) and TRBJ1-2; a weak D match, TRBD1 (6 bases). Per the germline V gene, CDR1 is LGHDT and CDR2 is YNNKEL (reference sequence). The CDR3 extends over 16 amino acids. Trimming cost V 1 base and J 6 bases, with 18 bases left between them. The CDR3 region has the DNA TGTGCCAGCAGCCAAGGGGGGCCGAGGGTTCGGGATGGCTACACCTTC. This gives the protein CASSQGGPRVRDGYTF.

This rearrangement joins TRBV28 to TRBJ2-7, with D hard to call. The CDR3 contains 13 residues. Per germline, CDR1 MDHEN and CDR2 SYDVKM. V was shortened by 2 bases and J by 3 bases, with 8 bases between the two germline ends. This CDR3 is CASSLQTVYEQYF. CDR3 coding DNA: TGTGCCAGCAGTTTACAAACAGTCTACGAGCAGTACTTC. Variable domain in full (rest from reference TRBV28 and TRBJ2-7): DVKVTQSSRYLVKRTGEKVFLECVQDMDHENMFWYRQDPGLGLRLIYFSYDVKMKEKGDIPEGYSVSREKKERFSLILESASTNQTSMYLCASSLQTVYEQYFGPGTRLTVT.

The chain carries TRBV28 and TRBJ2-2; weak D call: TRBD1 (6 bases). In germline, CDR1 is MDHEN, CDR2 SYDVKM. The CDR3 runs to 16 residues. V was clipped by 6 bases and J by 4 bases, with 18 bases between them. The CDR3 nucleotides are TGTGCCAGCAGCAACCCCCCAGGGGCGAGCACCGGGGAGCTGTTTTTT. This sequence encodes CASSNPPGASTGELFF.

This rearrangement joins TRBV30 to TRBJ2-3; maybe TRBD1 (6 bases). Germline-derived CDR1 and CDR2 are GTSNPN and SVGIG (reference sequence). The CDR3 consists of 15 residues. The V end lost 3 bases, the J end lost 0 bases, and 13 bases lay between the germline ends. In nucleotides, the CDR3 is TGTGCCTGGAGGGCAGGGGCAATTAGCACAGATACGCAGTATTTT. It is translated as CAWRAGAISTDTQYF.